This T cell receptor beta chain was captured in a study of blood T cell repertoires in COVID-19. Generated by immunoSEQ multiplex PCR, the TCRdb table keeps only in-frame clones and is missing some. The sample lists approximately 190,000 clones; around 80% were seen once. This TCR was recovered from a man aged 30 to 39 with active or convalescent COVID-19. Source material: peripheral blood.

The CDR3 region has the DNA TGCAGCGCCAGCGCGAAAACAGGGAACACTGAAGCTTTCTTT. Translating gives CSASAKTGNTEAFF. The rearrangement uses TRBV29-1 and TRBJ1-1, with a weak D call TRBD1 (5 bases). The CDR3 has 14 residues. The V end was cut by 7 bases, the J end by 1 base, with 16 bases between. Germline assignment: CDR1 SQVTM and CDR2 ANQGSEA.